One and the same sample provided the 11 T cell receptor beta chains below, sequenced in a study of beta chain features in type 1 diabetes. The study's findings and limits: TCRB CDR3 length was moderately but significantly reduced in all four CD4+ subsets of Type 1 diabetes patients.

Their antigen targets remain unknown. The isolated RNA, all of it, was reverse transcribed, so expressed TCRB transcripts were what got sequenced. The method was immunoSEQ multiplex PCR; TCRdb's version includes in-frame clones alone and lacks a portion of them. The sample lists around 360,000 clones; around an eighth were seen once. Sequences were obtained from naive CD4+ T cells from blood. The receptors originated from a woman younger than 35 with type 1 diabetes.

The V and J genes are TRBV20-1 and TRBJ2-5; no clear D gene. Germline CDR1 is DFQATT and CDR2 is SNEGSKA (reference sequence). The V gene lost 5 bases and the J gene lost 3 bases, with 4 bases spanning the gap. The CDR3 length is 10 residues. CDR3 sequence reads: CSAYEETQYF. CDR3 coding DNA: TGCAGTGCTTATGAAGAGACCCAGTACTTC.

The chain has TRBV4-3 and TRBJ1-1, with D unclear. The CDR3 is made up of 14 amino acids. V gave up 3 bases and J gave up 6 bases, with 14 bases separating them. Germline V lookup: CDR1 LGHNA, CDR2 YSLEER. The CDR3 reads CASSQRTEGSEAFF. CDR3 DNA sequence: TGCGCCAGCAGCCAGAGGACGGAGGGATCTGAAGCTTTCTTT.

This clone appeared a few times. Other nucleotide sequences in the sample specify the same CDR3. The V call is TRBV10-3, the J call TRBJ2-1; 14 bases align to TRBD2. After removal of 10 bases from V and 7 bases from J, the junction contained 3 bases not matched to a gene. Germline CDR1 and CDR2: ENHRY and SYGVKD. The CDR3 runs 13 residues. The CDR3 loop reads CATGLAGGNEQFF. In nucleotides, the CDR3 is TGTGCCACAGGACTAGCGGGGGGTAATGAGCAGTTCTTC.

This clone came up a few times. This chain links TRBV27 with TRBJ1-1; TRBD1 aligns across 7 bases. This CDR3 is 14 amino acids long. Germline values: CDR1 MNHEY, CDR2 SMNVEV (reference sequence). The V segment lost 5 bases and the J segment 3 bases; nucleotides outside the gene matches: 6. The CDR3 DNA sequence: TGTGCCAGCAGTCCTTGGACAGGCGACACTGAAGCTTTCTTT. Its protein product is CASSPWTGDTEAFF.

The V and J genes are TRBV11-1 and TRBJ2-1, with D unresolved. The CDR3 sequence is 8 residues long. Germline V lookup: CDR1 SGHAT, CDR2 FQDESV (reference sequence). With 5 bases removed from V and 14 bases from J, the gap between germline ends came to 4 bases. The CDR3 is CASSREFF. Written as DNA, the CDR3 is TGTGCCAGCAGCCGGGAGTTCTTC. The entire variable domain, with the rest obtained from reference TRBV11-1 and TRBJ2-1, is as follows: EAEVAQSPRYKITEKSQAVAFWCDPISGHATLYWYRQILGQGPELLVQFQDESVVDDSQLPKDRFSAERLKGVDSTLKIQPAELGDSAMYLCASSREFFGPGTRLTVL.

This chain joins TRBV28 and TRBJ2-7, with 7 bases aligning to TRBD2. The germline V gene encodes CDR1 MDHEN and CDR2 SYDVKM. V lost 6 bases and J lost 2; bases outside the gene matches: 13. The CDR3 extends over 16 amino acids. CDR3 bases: TGTGCCAGCAGCTCCCCCGGTAGCGGGCTGACCTACGAGCAGTACTTC. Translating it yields CASSSPGSGLTYEQYF.

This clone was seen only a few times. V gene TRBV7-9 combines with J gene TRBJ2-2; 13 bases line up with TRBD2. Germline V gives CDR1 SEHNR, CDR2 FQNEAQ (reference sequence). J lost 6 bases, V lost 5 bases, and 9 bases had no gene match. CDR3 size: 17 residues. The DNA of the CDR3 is TGTGCCAGCAGCACAACTAGCGGGAGGGCCGGACCCGGGGAGCTGTTTTTT. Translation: CASSTTSGRAGPGELFF.

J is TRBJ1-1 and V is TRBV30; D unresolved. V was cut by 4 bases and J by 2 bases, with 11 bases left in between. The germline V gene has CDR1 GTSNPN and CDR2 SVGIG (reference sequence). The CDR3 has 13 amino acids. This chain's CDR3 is CAWIPRRNTEAFF. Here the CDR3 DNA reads TGTGCCTGGATCCCTAGAAGAAACACTGAAGCTTTCTTT.

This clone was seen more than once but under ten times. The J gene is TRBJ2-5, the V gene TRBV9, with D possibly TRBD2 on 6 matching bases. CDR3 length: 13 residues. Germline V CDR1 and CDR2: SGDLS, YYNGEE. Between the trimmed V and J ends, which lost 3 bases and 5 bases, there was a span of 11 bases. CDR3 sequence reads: CASSARGRETQYF. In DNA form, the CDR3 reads TGTGCCAGCAGCGCACGGGGGAGGGAGACCCAGTACTTC.

CDR3 nucleotide sequence: TGTGCCAGCAGCTTAGTACTAGGACTAGCGGGAGTAGATACGCAGTATTTT. As protein: CASSLVLGLAGVDTQYF. The chain recombines TRBV13 with TRBJ2-3; 13 bases are a match to TRBD2. With V trimmed by 1 base and J by 5 bases, 6 bases remained unmatched. Germline loops: CDR1 PRHDT, CDR2 FYEKMQ (reference sequence). CDR3 length equals 17 residues.

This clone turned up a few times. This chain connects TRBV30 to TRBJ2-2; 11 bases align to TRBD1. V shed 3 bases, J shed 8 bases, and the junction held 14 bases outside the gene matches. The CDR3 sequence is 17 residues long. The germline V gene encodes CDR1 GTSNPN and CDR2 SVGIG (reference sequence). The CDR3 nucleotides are TGTGCCTGGAGCAGGGGCCTATGGACAGGGGGCTCTGGGGAGCTGTTTTTT. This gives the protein CAWSRGLWTGGSGELFF. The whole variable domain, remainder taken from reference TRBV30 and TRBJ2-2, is SQTIHQWPATLVQPVGSPLSLECTVEGTSNPNLYWYRQAAGRGLQLLFYSVGIGQISSEVPQNLSASRPQDRQFILSSKKLLLSDSGFYLCAWSRGLWTGGSGELFFGEGSRLTVL.